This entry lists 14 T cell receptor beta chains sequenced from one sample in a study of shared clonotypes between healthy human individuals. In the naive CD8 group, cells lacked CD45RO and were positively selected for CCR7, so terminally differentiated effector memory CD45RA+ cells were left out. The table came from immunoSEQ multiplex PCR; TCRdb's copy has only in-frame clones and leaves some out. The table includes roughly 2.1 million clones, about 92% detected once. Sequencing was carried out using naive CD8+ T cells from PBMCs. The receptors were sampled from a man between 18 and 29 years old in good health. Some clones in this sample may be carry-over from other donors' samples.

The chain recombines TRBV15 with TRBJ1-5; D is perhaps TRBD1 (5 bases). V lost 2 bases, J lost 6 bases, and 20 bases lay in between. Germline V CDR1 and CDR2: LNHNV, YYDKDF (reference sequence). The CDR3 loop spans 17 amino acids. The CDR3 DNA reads TGTGCCACCAGCAGACACCCGGGGACCCAAGAGGGTCAGCCCCAGCATTTT. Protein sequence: CATSRHPGTQEGQPQHF.

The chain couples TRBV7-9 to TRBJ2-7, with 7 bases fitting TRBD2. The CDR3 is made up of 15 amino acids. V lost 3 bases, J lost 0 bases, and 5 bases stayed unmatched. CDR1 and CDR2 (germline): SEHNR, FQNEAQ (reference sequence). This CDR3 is CASSFSSSGSYEQYF. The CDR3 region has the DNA TGTGCCAGCAGCTTTTCTTCTAGCGGCTCCTACGAGCAGTACTTC.

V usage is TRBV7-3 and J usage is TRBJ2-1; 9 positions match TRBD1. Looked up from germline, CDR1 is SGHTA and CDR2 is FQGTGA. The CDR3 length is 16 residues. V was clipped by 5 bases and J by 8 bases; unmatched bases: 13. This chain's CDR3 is CASSPLGQGTIDEQFF. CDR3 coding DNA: TGTGCCAGCAGCCCGCTCGGACAGGGGACTATCGATGAGCAGTTCTTC. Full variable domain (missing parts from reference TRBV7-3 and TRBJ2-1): GAGVSQTPSNKVTEKGKYVELRCDPISGHTALYWYRQSLGQGPEFLIYFQGTGAADDSGLPNDRFFAVRPEGSVSTLKIQRTERGDSAVYLCASSPLGQGTIDEQFFGPGTRLTVL.

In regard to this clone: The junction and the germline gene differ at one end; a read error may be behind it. The CDR3 DNA is TGTGCCAGCAGCTTAGTTCTGGGACAGGGGGATCAGCTCTTC. Translated, it gives CASSLVLGQGDQLF. V and J are TRBV7-2 and TRBJ2-1, with TRBD1 matching 11 bases. Germline loops: CDR1 SGHTA, CDR2 FQGNSA. The CDR3 runs to 14 residues.

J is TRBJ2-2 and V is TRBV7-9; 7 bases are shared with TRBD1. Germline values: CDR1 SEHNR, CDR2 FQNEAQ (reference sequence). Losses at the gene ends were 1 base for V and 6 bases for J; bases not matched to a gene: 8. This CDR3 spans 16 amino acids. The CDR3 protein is CASSLEVTGRPGELFF. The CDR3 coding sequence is TGTGCCAGCAGCTTAGAGGTGACAGGGAGACCCGGGGAGCTGTTTTTT.

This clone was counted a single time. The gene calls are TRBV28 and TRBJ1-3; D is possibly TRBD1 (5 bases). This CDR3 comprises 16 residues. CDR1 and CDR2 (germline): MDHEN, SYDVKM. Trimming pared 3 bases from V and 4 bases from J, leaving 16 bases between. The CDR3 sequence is CASSFARGLSGNTIYF. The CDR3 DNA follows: TGTGCCAGCAGTTTTGCGAGGGGTCTCTCGGGAAACACCATATATTTT.

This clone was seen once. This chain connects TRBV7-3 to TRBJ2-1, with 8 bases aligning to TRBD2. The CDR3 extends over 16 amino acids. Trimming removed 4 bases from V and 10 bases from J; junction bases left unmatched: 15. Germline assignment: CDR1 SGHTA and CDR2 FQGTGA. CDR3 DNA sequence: TGTGCCAGCAGCTCACCCGGGACTAGGGGGGAGGGAGAGCAGTTCTTC. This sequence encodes CASSSPGTRGEGEQFF.

The CDR3 region is CASSVVAGGPNEQYF. For the CDR3, the DNA is TGTGCCAGCAGCGTAGTGGCGGGAGGGCCCAACGAGCAGTACTTC. This rearrangement joins TRBV9 to TRBJ2-7, with TRBD2 matching over 9 bases. Germline CDR1 SGDLS, CDR2 YYNGEE. The V segment lost 0 bases and the J segment 5 bases; nucleotides outside the gene matches: 6. This CDR3 spans 15 amino acids.

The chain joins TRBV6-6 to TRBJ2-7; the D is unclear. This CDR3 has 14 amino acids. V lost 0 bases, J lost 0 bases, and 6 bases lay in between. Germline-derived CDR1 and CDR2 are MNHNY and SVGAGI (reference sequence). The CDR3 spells CASSYSPPSYEQYF. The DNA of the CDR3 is TGTGCCAGCAGTTACTCCCCCCCCTCCTACGAGCAGTACTTC.

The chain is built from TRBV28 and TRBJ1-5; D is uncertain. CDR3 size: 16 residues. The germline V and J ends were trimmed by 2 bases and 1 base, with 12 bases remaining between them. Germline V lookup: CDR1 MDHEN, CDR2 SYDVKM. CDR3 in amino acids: CASSLQQILSNQPQHF. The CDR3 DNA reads TGTGCCAGCAGTTTACAGCAAATCTTAAGCAATCAGCCCCAGCATTTT. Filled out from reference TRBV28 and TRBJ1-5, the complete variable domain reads DVKVTQSSRYLVKRTGEKVFLECVQDMDHENMFWYRQDPGLGLRLIYFSYDVKMKEKGDIPEGYSVSREKKERFSLILESASTNQTSMYLCASSLQQILSNQPQHFGDGTRLSIL.

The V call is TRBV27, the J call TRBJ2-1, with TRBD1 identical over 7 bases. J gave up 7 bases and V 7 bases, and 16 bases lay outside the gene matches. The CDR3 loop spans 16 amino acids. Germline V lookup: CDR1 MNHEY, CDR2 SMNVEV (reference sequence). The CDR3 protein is CASTRVRQGWWNEQFF. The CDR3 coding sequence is TGTGCCAGCACCCGAGTCCGACAGGGTTGGTGGAATGAGCAGTTCTTC.

The CDR3 region is CASSGGTSGITDTQYF. CDR3 DNA sequence: TGTGCCAGCAGTGGGGGGACTAGCGGGATAACAGATACGCAGTATTTT. V usage is TRBV27 and J usage is TRBJ2-3; TRBD2 aligns across 13 bases. Germline CDR1 is MNHEY and CDR2 is SMNVEV (reference sequence). After removal of 5 bases from V and 3 bases from J, the junction contained 5 bases not matched to a gene. The CDR3 loop spans 16 amino acids.

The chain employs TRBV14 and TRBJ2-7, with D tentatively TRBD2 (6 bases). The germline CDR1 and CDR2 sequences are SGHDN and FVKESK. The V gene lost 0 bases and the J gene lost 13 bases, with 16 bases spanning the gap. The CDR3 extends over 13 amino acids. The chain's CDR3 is CASSQDLVSSVYF. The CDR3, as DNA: TGTGCCAGCAGCCAAGATTTGGTCTCTAGCGTCTACTTC.

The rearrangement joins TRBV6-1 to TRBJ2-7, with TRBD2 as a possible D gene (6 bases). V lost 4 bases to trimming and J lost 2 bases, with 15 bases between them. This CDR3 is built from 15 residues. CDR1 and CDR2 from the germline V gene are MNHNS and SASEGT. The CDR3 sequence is CASSVPVAATYEQYF. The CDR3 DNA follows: TGTGCCAGCAGTGTACCGGTAGCGGCGACCTACGAGCAGTACTTC.